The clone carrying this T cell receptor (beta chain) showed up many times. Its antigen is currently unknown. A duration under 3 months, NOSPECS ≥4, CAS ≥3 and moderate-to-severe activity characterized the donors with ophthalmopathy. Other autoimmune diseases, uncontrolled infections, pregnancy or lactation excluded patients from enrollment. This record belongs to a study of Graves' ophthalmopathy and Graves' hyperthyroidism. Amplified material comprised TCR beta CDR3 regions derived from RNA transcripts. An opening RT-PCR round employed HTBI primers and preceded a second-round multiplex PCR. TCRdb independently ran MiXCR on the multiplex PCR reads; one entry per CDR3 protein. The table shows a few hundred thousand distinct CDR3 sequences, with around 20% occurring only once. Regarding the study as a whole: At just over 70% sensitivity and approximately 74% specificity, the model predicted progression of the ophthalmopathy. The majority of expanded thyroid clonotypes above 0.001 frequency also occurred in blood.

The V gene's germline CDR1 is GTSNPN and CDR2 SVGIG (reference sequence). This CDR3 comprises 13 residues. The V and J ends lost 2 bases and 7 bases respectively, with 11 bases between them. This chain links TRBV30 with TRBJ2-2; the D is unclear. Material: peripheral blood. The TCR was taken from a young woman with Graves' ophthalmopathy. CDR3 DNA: TGTGCCTGGAGTTACTCTTCTTTCGGGGAGCTGTTTTTT. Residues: CAWSYSSFGELFF.